A single sample is the source of the 21 T cell receptor beta chains below, sequenced in a study of shared clonotypes between healthy human individuals. Positively selected for CCR7, the CD45RO-negative cells used as naive CD8 cells excluded terminally differentiated effector memory CD45RA+ cells. Clones were read by immunoSEQ multiplex PCR, and TCRdb kept only the in-frame ones, dropping some. The sample consists of hundreds of thousands of clones, less than 97% of them appearing once. The sequenced sample was naive CD8+ T cells sorted from blood. The receptors were gathered from a woman younger than 45 in good health.

The chain uses TRBV5-1 and TRBJ1-2, with 7 bases lining up with TRBD1. J gave up 2 bases and V 4 bases, and 8 bases lay outside the gene matches. Germline lookup yields CDR1 SGHRS and CDR2 YFSETQ. CDR3 length equals 15 residues. The CDR3 here is CASSRDPGQNYGYTF. In nucleotides, the CDR3 is TGCGCCAGCAGCAGGGACCCGGGACAGAACTATGGCTACACCTTC.

This chain links TRBV10-3 with TRBJ2-3, with 9 positions matching TRBD1. Germline trimming cut 4 bases from V and 3 bases from J; bases unmatched to any gene: 2. The length of the CDR3 is 14 residues. The germline CDR1 and CDR2 sequences are ENHRY and SYGVKD. In nucleotides, the CDR3 is TGTGCCATCAGTGCGGGACAGGGTACAGATACGCAGTATTTT. Amino acids: CAISAGQGTDTQYF.

The chain joins TRBV14 to TRBJ2-2; no clear D gene. Germline CDR1 reads SGHDN; CDR2 reads FVKESK. The length of the CDR3 is 13 residues. Trimming took off 4 bases at V and 7 bases at J, with 10 bases between the two ends. The CDR3, as DNA: TGTGCCAGCAGCCTGATGGGGTACGGGGAGCTGTTTTTT. Protein sequence: CASSLMGYGELFF.

V usage is TRBV5-4 and J usage is TRBJ1-5; D gene uncertain. Trimming took 4 bases from V and 5 from J, leaving 16 bases between them. This CDR3 region has 15 residues. Germline V lookup: CDR1 SGHNT, CDR2 YYREEE (reference sequence). CDR3 protein: CASSVEGRTHQPQHF. CDR3 DNA: TGTGCCAGCAGCGTGGAAGGGAGGACCCATCAGCCCCAGCATTTT.

The chain links TRBV7-3 to TRBJ2-2; no definite D call. From germline, CDR1 is SGHTA and CDR2 FQGTGA. This CDR3 contains 12 residues. V was trimmed by 2 bases and J by 6 bases, leaving 4 bases between them. CDR3 sequence: CASSLVPGELFF. DNA of the CDR3: TGTGCCAGCAGCTTAGTTCCCGGGGAGCTGTTTTTT.

The chain combines TRBV11-2 with TRBJ1-1, with D unclear. Trimming cost V 2 bases and J 4 bases, with 8 bases left between them. Germline V lookup: CDR1 SGHAT, CDR2 FQNNGV. This CDR3 contains 13 residues. CDR3 in amino acids: CASSLRSGTEAFF. CDR3 DNA sequence: TGTGCCAGCAGCTTAAGGTCGGGCACTGAAGCTTTCTTT.

The chain links TRBV5-1 to TRBJ2-3, with 7 bases identical to TRBD1. From germline, CDR1 is SGHRS and CDR2 YFSETQ. V was pared by 4 bases and J by 4 bases, with 9 bases of the junction left unmatched. The length of the CDR3 is 15 residues. CDR3 region: CASSPWTGSADTQYF. The CDR3 DNA reads as TGCGCCAGCAGCCCGTGGACAGGAAGCGCAGATACGCAGTATTTT.

The chain is built from TRBV29-1 and TRBJ1-4, with D perhaps matching TRBD1 (5 bases). Germline CDR1 is SQVTM and CDR2 is ANQGSEA. This CDR3 has 14 amino acids. V was cut by 5 bases and J by 0 bases, with 10 bases left in between. CDR3 in amino acids: CSVSGTATNEKLFF. CDR3 nucleotides: TGCAGCGTTTCCGGGACCGCAACTAATGAAAAACTGTTTTTT.

The chain is built from TRBV2 and TRBJ2-3; D might be TRBD1 (6 bases). V was shortened by 7 bases and J by 2 bases, with 19 bases between the two germline ends. The germline V gene encodes CDR1 SNHLY and CDR2 FYNNEI. The CDR3 has 16 residues. The chain's CDR3 is CASTPTTGSITDTQYF. Here the CDR3 DNA reads TGTGCCAGCACACCCACCACAGGGAGTATCACAGATACGCAGTATTTT.

The V and J genes are TRBV27 and TRBJ1-2, with 8 positions matching TRBD1. V shed 0 bases, J shed 5 bases, and the junction held 11 bases outside the gene matches. The CDR3 consists of 17 residues. Germline CDR1 reads MNHEY; CDR2 reads SMNVEV (reference sequence). The CDR3 DNA is TGTGCCAGCAGTTTATCTCATGGACAGGGCACGGTATATGGCTACACCTTC. Translated, it gives CASSLSHGQGTVYGYTF.

The chain recombines TRBV6-4 with TRBJ2-7, with D maybe TRBD1 (6 bases). CDR3 length equals 14 residues. The germline V gene encodes CDR1 MRHNA and CDR2 SNTAGT. Trimming stripped 3 bases from V and 3 bases from J, with 12 bases between. The CDR3 DNA sequence: TGTGCCAGCAGTGAGGGCCCAGGGGTCTACGAGCAGTACTTC. This codes for CASSEGPGVYEQYF.

The J gene is TRBJ2-5, the V gene TRBV7-6, with 8 nucleotides matching TRBD1. The CDR3 sequence is 14 residues long. V lost 8 bases to trimming and J lost 5 bases; unmatched junction nucleotides: 10. The germline gives CDR1 SGHVS, CDR2 FNYEAQ. The CDR3 here is CASGSRGRVETQYF. The CDR3 DNA sequence: TGTGCCAGCGGGAGCAGGGGGCGCGTGGAGACCCAGTACTTC.

V is TRBV27 and J is TRBJ2-3; D might be TRBD1 (6 bases). Looked up from germline, CDR1 is MNHEY and CDR2 is SMNVEV (reference sequence). The CDR3 consists of 14 residues. V gave up 9 bases and J gave up 1 base, with 14 bases separating them. The CDR3 bases are TGTGCCAGTCAGGGGACGTTGGGCACAGATACGCAGTATTTT. The encoded protein is CASQGTLGTDTQYF.

This chain uses TRBV5-4 with TRBJ2-7; no firm D call. The CDR3 is made up of 13 amino acids. CDR1 SGHNT and CDR2 YYREEE come from the germline V gene (reference sequence). Trimming cost V 4 bases and J 5 bases, with 13 bases left between them. This chain's CDR3 is CASSPPRQDEQYF. The CDR3 DNA follows: TGTGCCAGCAGCCCACCCCGCCAGGACGAGCAGTACTTC.

The rearrangement uses TRBV28 and TRBJ2-1, with TRBD1 matching 9 bases. In germline, CDR1 is MDHEN, CDR2 SYDVKM. The V gene end was trimmed by 5 bases and the J gene end by 6 bases; junction bases not matched to a gene: 5. This CDR3 is built from 14 residues. The CDR3 coding sequence is TGTGCCAGCAGTAGACAGGGGGTCCTCAATGAGCAGTTCTTC. Residues: CASSRQGVLNEQFF.

This clone appeared a few times. The chain uses TRBV2 and TRBJ2-7, with unresolved D. V was clipped by 4 bases and J by 5 bases, with 9 bases between them. The CDR3 is made up of 12 amino acids. Germline V lookup: CDR1 SNHLY, CDR2 FYNNEI. This CDR3 reads CASSGMPDEQYF. The CDR3 DNA sequence: TGTGCCAGCAGTGGGATGCCGGACGAGCAGTACTTC. The full variable domain, in which reference TRBV2 and TRBJ2-7 provide the parts outside the CDR3, is EPEVTQTPSHQVTQMGQEVILRCVPISNHLYFYWYRQILGQKVEFLVSFYNNEISEKSEIFDDQFSVERPDGSNFTLKIRSTKLEDSAMYFCASSGMPDEQYFGPGTRLTVT.

Of note for this clone: The same CDR3 also results from other DNA sequences found in this sample. The chain joins TRBV15 to TRBJ2-1; 9 nucleotides line up with TRBD2. Germline V gene data show CDR1 as LNHNV and CDR2 as YYDKDF (reference sequence). J gave up 4 bases and V 6 bases, and 1 base lay outside the gene matches. The CDR3 length is 13 residues. The chain's CDR3 is CATRTSGYNEQFF. The CDR3, as DNA: TGTGCCACCAGGACTAGCGGATACAATGAGCAGTTCTTC.

The chain recombines TRBV28 with TRBJ1-1; a weak D match, TRBD1 (6 bases). CDR3 size: 10 residues. Trimming stripped 8 bases from V and 6 bases from J, with 7 bases between. Germline V gene lookup returns CDR1 MDHEN and CDR2 SYDVKM. The CDR3 sequence: CASGQPEAFF. Here the CDR3 DNA reads TGTGCCAGCGGACAGCCTGAAGCTTTCTTT.

The CDR3 spells CASSPRKGRGLQPQHF. In nucleotides, the CDR3 is TGTGCCAGCAGCCCCAGAAAGGGGAGAGGGTTGCAGCCCCAGCATTTT. The chain joins TRBV7-8 to TRBJ1-5; tentative D call: TRBD1 (5 bases). Germline V gene lookup returns CDR1 SGHVS and CDR2 FQNEAQ. The CDR3 runs to 16 residues. V lost 5 bases to trimming and J lost 7 bases, with 21 bases between them.

The table lists this clone with a count of one. Other DNA sequences of this sample code for an identical CDR3. The rearrangement joins TRBV27 to TRBJ1-1, with 8 positions matching TRBD1. The CDR3 consists of 14 residues. Germline loops: CDR1 MNHEY, CDR2 SMNVEV (reference sequence). Trimming took 3 bases from V and 2 from J; bases not matched to a gene: 2. CDR3 amino acids: CASSFGQGNTEAFF. DNA for the CDR3: TGTGCCAGCAGTTTTGGACAGGGAAACACTGAAGCTTTCTTT.

This chain uses TRBV5-6 with TRBJ1-1; D is perhaps TRBD1 (5 bases). The CDR3 totals 14 residues. Deletions cut 0 bases from V and 4 bases from J, with 10 bases between. Germline CDR1 reads SGHDT; CDR2 reads YYEEEE. The CDR3 region has the DNA TGTGCCAGCAGCTTGGAGGGGTCCGGCACTGAAGCTTTCTTT. Amino acids: CASSLEGSGTEAFF.